This T cell receptor (beta chain) was sequenced during a study of T cell changes during pregnancy in multiple sclerosis. The CDR3 covers 16 residues. With 0 bases clipped from V and 2 bases from J, the junction kept 8 bases outside the gene matches. The germline gives CDR1 SGHKS, CDR2 YYEKEE (reference sequence). Generated by immunoSEQ multiplex PCR, the TCRdb table keeps only in-frame clones and is missing some. The sample lists tens of thousands of clones; about 90% were seen once. Sequenced material: peripheral blood, taken in the second trimester of pregnancy. This receptor was taken from a female donor in good health, enrolled as a control in a pregnancy study. This chain links TRBV5-5 with TRBJ2-7; 7 positions match TRBD1. This CDR3 is CASSLAPGTAAYEQYF. CDR3 in DNA: TGTGCCAGCAGCTTGGCTCCGGGGACAGCGGCCTACGAGCAGTACTTC.